This is a list of T cell receptor beta chains from one sample in a study of identical twins. MiXCR was run by TCRdb on the 5' RACE reads, yielding one entry per CDR3 protein. In the table there are approximately 680,000 distinct CDR3 sequences, about 7.1% of which are singletons. These data were also reused for a study on yellow fever vaccine responses in identical twins.

Sequencing was carried out using PBMCs. Receptors originate from a woman aged 18-30 years in good health. Both conserved end residues are part of each CDR3. D genes are given only for firm matches. A clone size is listed for some rows: how often the clone was seen (once, few, many), or a class if it is expanded.

j_call | clone_size | d_call | v_call | cdr3_aa | cdr3_nt
TRBJ1-4 | . | . | TRBV5-1 | CASSQGERLLNEKLFF | TGCGCCAGCAGCCAAGGCGAGCGGCTCCTTAATGAAAAACTGTTTTTT
TRBJ2-1 | many | . | TRBV3-1 | CASSPGGWVEQFF | TGTGCCAGCAGCCCAGGAGGGTGGGTCGAGCAGTTCTTC
TRBJ2-1 | few | TRBD1 | TRBV4-2 | CASSQETGTNNEQFF | TGTGCCAGCAGCCAAGAGACAGGGACCAACAATGAGCAGTTCTTC
TRBJ2-1 | . | TRBD1 | TRBV12-3/TRBV12-4 | CASSPPAGAGGQDEQFF | TGTGCCAGCAGTCCACCCGCAGGGGCAGGGGGCCAGGATGAGCAGTTCTTC
TRBJ2-2 | many | TRBD1 | TRBV29-1 | CSADRVGTGELFF | TGCAGCGCCGACAGGGTTGGGACCGGGGAGCTGTTTTTT
TRBJ2-1 | many | TRBD2 | TRBV29-1 | CSVAWRLADYNEQFF | TGCAGCGTTGCCTGGCGACTAGCGGACTACAATGAGCAGTTCTTC
TRBJ1-1 | many | TRBD1 | TRBV20-1 | CSARGGPGQGIGTEAFF | TGCAGTGCTAGAGGAGGCCCGGGACAGGGGATTGGCACTGAAGCTTTCTTT
TRBJ2-1 | . | . | TRBV20-1 | CSARADEQFF | TGCAGTGCTAGGGCCGATGAGCAGTTCTTC
TRBJ2-6 | . | TRBD1 | TRBV3-1 | CASSPRDRALVFGANVLTF | TGTGCCAGCAGCCCTAGGGACAGAGCCCTGGTATTTGGGGCCAACGTCCTGACTTTC
TRBJ2-1 | many | TRBD2 | TRBV24-1 | CATSDPGTSGRSSYNEQFF | TGTGCCACCAGTGATCCCGGGACTAGCGGGAGGAGCTCCTACAATGAGCAGTTCTTC
TRBJ2-1 | many | TRBD2 | TRBV4-1 | CASSQPGTSSYNEQFF | TGCGCCAGCAGCCAACCCGGGACTAGTTCCTACAATGAGCAGTTCTTC
TRBJ2-1 | . | . | TRBV9 | CASSVAGGQYNEQFF | TGTGCCAGCAGCGTAGCGGGGGGACAATACAATGAGCAGTTCTTC
TRBJ2-5 | few | TRBD1 | TRBV20-1 | CSASTGARETQYF | TGCAGTGCTAGTACAGGGGCCAGGGAGACCCAGTACTTC
TRBJ2-1 | few | . | TRBV13 | CASSSASSGGRNEQFF | TGTGCCAGCAGCTCAGCCTCAAGTGGGGGGAGAAATGAGCAGTTCTTC
TRBJ1-4 | . | . | TRBV5-1 | CASSLRQYNEKLFF | TGCGCCAGCAGCTTAAGACAGTATAATGAAAAACTGTTTTTT
TRBJ2-3 | few | . | TRBV5-1 | CASSFTPGPTDTQYF | TGCGCCAGCAGCTTTACCCCGGGACCCACAGATACGCAGTATTTT
TRBJ2-1 | . | TRBD2 | TRBV5-1 | CASSFAGGAIGNEQFF | TGCGCCAGCAGCTTCGCCGGGGGGGCGATAGGCAATGAGCAGTTCTTC
TRBJ2-1 | many | TRBD2 | TRBV7-3 | CASSSLGLAPNNEQFF | TGTGCCAGCAGCTCCTTGGGACTAGCGCCGAACAATGAGCAGTTCTTC
TRBJ2-3 | many | TRBD2 | TRBV29-1 | CSVAGTSGSWDF | TGCAGCGTTGCCGGGACTAGCGGGAGTTGGGATTTT
TRBJ2-2 | . | . | TRBV2 | CASSQRRGIPGELFF | TGTGCCAGCAGCCAGCGGAGGGGAATCCCCGGGGAGCTGTTTTTT
TRBJ2-1 | few | . | TRBV4-1 | CASSQIGGYNEQFF | TGCGCCAGCAGCCAAATCGGGGGCTACAATGAGCAGTTCTTC
TRBJ2-5 | . | . | TRBV28 | CASSFYSEGETQYF | TGTGCCAGCAGTTTCTATTCTGAAGGAGAGACCCAGTACTTC
TRBJ1-3 | many | . | TRBV5-1 | CASYTDSGNTIYF | TGCGCCAGCTACACGGACTCTGGAAACACCATATATTTT
TRBJ2-5 | few | . | TRBV2 | CASSEAKTQYF | TGTGCCAGCAGTGAAGCCAAGACCCAGTACTTC
TRBJ1-2 | few | TRBD1 | TRBV12-3/TRBV12-4 | CASSPIDRGNYGYTF | TGTGCCAGCAGTCCTATCGACAGGGGGAACTATGGCTACACCTTC
TRBJ1-2 | few | . | TRBV7-9 | CASTPYVAGKDYGYTF | TGTGCCAGCACCCCCTATGTGGCAGGGAAGGACTATGGCTACACCTTC
TRBJ1-1 | many | TRBD1 | TRBV5-1 | CASSLTGGAEAFF | TGCGCCAGCAGCTTGACAGGGGGGGCTGAAGCTTTCTTT
TRBJ1-2 | . | TRBD1 | TRBV2 | CALPTGGPANYGYTF | TGTGCCCTACCGACAGGGGGCCCAGCTAACTATGGCTACACCTTC
TRBJ1-4 | few | . | TRBV18 | CASSPGRLEKLFF | TGTGCCAGCTCACCTGGAAGACTGGAAAAACTGTTTTTT
TRBJ1-1 | many | . | TRBV25-1 | CASSGRGGTEAFF | TGTGCCAGCAGCGGCCGAGGGGGAACTGAAGCTTTCTTT
TRBJ2-5 | few | . | TRBV12-3/TRBV12-4 | CASSPGPTLEETQYF | TGTGCCAGCAGTCCGGGACCAACCTTAGAGGAGACCCAGTACTTC
TRBJ2-2 | . | TRBD2 | TRBV5-1 | CASNKVNSGSSGELFF | TGCGCCAGCAACAAAGTGAATAGCGGGAGTAGCGGGGAGCTGTTTTTT
TRBJ2-2 | many | . | TRBV11-2 | CASSISNTGELFF | TGTGCCAGCAGCATCTCGAACACCGGGGAGCTGTTTTTT
TRBJ1-2 | many | . | TRBV3-1 | CASSHSSYGYTF | TGTGCCAGCAGCCATTCATCCTATGGCTACACCTTC
TRBJ2-1 | . | TRBD2 | TRBV6-9 | CASTLAGGHDEQFF | TGTGCCAGCACCCTAGCGGGAGGGCACGATGAGCAGTTCTTC
TRBJ2-5 | few | . | TRBV2 | CASSGPNTPETQYF | TGTGCCAGCAGTGGACCAAATACCCCCGAGACCCAGTACTTC
TRBJ2-2 | many | . | TRBV7-9 | CASSLASMGGTGELFF | TGTGCCAGCAGCTTAGCGTCAATGGGAGGCACCGGGGAGCTGTTTTTT
TRBJ2-3 | . | TRBD2 | TRBV20-1 | CSARTAGATDTQYF | TGCAGTGCTAGAACGGCGGGAGCGACAGATACGCAGTATTTT
TRBJ1-3 | few | . | TRBV6-1 | CASSETNRKSGNTIYF | TGTGCCAGCAGTGAAACCAACAGGAAATCTGGAAACACCATATATTTT
TRBJ2-3 | many | . | TRBV6-1 | CASSTTGRTDTQYF | TGTGCCAGCAGTACGACAGGCCGCACAGATACGCAGTATTTT
TRBJ2-2 | few | TRBD2 | TRBV15 | CATSRGSLGGGANTGELFF | TGTGCCACCAGCAGAGGGTCCCTGGGCGGGGGGGCCAACACCGGGGAGCTGTTTTTT
TRBJ1-1 | many | . | TRBV9 | CASSVESRSNTEAFF | TGTGCCAGCAGCGTAGAGTCTCGGTCGAACACTGAAGCTTTCTTT
TRBJ2-2 | . | . | TRBV19 | CASKGPRNTGELFF | TGTGCCAGTAAAGGGCCGAGGAACACCGGGGAGCTGTTTTTT
TRBJ2-7 | . | . | TRBV11-2 | CASSPTPPGSLRYEQYF | TGTGCCAGCAGCCCCACCCCGCCAGGCAGCCTAAGATACGAGCAGTACTTC
TRBJ2-5 | . | . | TRBV7-8 | CASREGWQETQYF | TGTGCCAGCAGAGAGGGGTGGCAAGAGACCCAGTACTTC
TRBJ2-5 | . | TRBD1 | TRBV5-8 | CASSLGQGAKETQYF | TGTGCCAGCAGCTTGGGGCAGGGGGCGAAAGAGACCCAGTACTTC
TRBJ1-2 | few | TRBD1 | TRBV6-5 | CASSSPGQGAYGYTF | TGTGCCAGCAGTTCCCCGGGACAGGGGGCGTATGGCTACACCTTC
TRBJ2-7 | . | TRBD1 | TRBV28 | CASSGAGQGYSEQYF | TGTGCCAGCAGTGGTGCGGGACAGGGTTACTCCGAGCAGTACTTC
TRBJ2-1 | . | TRBD2 | TRBV7-2 | CASSLRLAGGPGEQFF | TGTGCCAGCAGCTTGAGACTAGCGGGAGGGCCGGGAGAGCAGTTCTTC
TRBJ1-5 | many | . | TRBV6-1 | CASSLAGERKSNQPQHF | TGTGCCAGCAGCCTAGCGGGTGAACGGAAGAGCAATCAGCCCCAGCATTTT
TRBJ2-7 | many | TRBD1 | TRBV12-3/TRBV12-4 | CASSSDRVLYEQYF | TGTGCCAGCAGCTCTGACAGGGTTCTCTACGAGCAGTACTTC
TRBJ2-2 | . | . | TRBV27 | CASGTRIMDTGELFF | TGTGCCAGCGGAACTAGGATAATGGATACCGGGGAGCTGTTTTTT
TRBJ2-3 | . | . | TRBV28 | CASSWSGDTQYF | TGTGCCAGCAGTTGGTCCGGAGATACGCAGTATTTT
TRBJ2-3 | . | TRBD1 | TRBV10-3 | CSISEGAPGLTDTQYF | TGTTCCATCAGTGAGGGGGCCCCAGGACTCACAGATACGCAGTATTTT
TRBJ2-7 | few | . | TRBV20-1 | CSALKDGNYEQYF | TGCAGTGCCCTTAAAGATGGCAACTACGAGCAGTACTTC
TRBJ2-4 | many | TRBD2 | TRBV10-3 | CAISEGREQGNIQYF | TGTGCCATCAGTGAAGGGCGGGAGCAGGGAAACATTCAGTACTTC
TRBJ2-7 | . | . | TRBV2 | CASQFSYEQYF | TGTGCCAGCCAATTCTCCTACGAGCAGTACTTC
TRBJ1-1 | many | . | TRBV14 | CASSHVSEAFF | TGTGCCAGCAGCCACGTCTCTGAAGCTTTCTTT
TRBJ2-3 | . | . | TRBV11-2 | CASSYLATDTQYF | TGTGCCAGCAGCTATCTAGCCACAGATACGCAGTATTTT